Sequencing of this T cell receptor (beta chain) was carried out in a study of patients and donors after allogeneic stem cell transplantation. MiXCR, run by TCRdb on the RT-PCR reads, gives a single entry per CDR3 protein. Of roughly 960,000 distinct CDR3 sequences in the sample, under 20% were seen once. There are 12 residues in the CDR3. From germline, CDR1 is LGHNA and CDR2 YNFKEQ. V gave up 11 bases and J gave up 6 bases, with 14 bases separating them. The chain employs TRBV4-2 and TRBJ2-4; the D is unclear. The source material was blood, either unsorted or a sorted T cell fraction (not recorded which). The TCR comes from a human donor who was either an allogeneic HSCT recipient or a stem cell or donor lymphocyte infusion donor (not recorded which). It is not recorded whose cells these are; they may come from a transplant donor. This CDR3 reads CASRGERNIQYF. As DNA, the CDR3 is TGTGCCTCCCGAGGAGAAAGAAACATTCAGTACTTC.